This T cell receptor beta chain originates from a study of blood T cell repertoires in COVID-19. Across the study: The United States, Italy and Spain supplied acute and convalescent COVID-19 samples. From T cells, B-cell-depleted T cells, or PBMCs came the material, which was cDNA or gDNA.

In the study's own analysis: Counts of nucleated cells, estimated from reference gene primer amplification, were obtained. Data came from immunoSEQ multiplex PCR; TCRdb stores just in-frame clones and leaves some out. V and J calls and clone size are copied from that table; D and trimming were computed from the DNA. The table includes 120,000 or so clones, around 83% detected once. The CDR3 contains 15 residues. The junction had 5 bases not matched to a gene; V was cut back by 1 base and J by 5 bases. Germline V CDR1 and CDR2: LGHDT, YNNKEL (reference sequence). The chain is built from TRBV3-1 (or the pseudogene TRBV3-2) and TRBJ2-5; 9 bases map to TRBD2. Sequenced: peripheral blood. The receptor was isolated from a man older than 75 with active or convalescent COVID-19. The CDR3 DNA reads as TGTGCCAGCAGCCAAGGCGGGGGGGCGCGGGAGACCCAGTACTTC. Translating gives CASSQGGGARETQYF.